A selection of T cell receptor beta chains follows, all from one sample in a study of cytomegalovirus exposure and HLA in healthy donors. Data came from immunoSEQ multiplex PCR; TCRdb stores just in-frame clones and leaves some out. Across 95,000 to 150,000 clones, the top ten clones capture 2.2% of the sample. Sequenced sample: PBMCs. The receptors derive from a man aged 35 to 55 in good health and CMV-seronegative. Each CDR3 is given with its conserved first and last residue. The D gene is left open where the match is weak.

D	V	J	DNA	CDR3
TRBD2	TRBV7-8	TRBJ2-5	TGTGCCAGCAGCCGACGAGCGGGAGTGGAGGAGACCCAGTACTTC	CASSRRAGVEETQYF
.	TRBV11-3	TRBJ2-7	TGTGCCAGCAGCGGACAATACGAGCAGTACTTC	CASSGQYEQYF
TRBD1	TRBV28	TRBJ2-7	TGTGCCACCTACCGGGACAGCTCCTACGAGCAGTACTTC	CATYRDSSYEQYF
.	TRBV7-8	TRBJ1-1	TGTGCCAGCAGCTTAGGATACCGGGGGGGCAGGGAAGGCACTGAAGCTTTCTTT	CASSLGYRGGREGTEAFF
.	TRBV4-2	TRBJ2-4	TGTGCCAGCAGCCAGGGGGCGGGGGCAGCCAAAAACATTCAGTACTTC	CASSQGAGAAKNIQYF
TRBD2	TRBV30	TRBJ2-1	TGTGCCTGGCAGACTAGCGGGAGGACAAATGAGCAGTTCTTC	CAWQTSGRTNEQFF
TRBD2	TRBV7-7	TRBJ2-7	TGTGCTAGCAGCTTGCTCCCGAAACTAGCGGGAGCCCTAATATCCTACGAGCAGTACTTC	CASSLLPKLAGALISYEQYF
TRBD2	TRBV7-9	TRBJ2-7	TGTGCCAGCAGCTTAGTCCTAGCGGGAAAGGACGAGCAGTACTTC	CASSLVLAGKDEQYF
TRBD1	TRBV27	TRBJ1-1	TGTGCCAGCCAAGACAGGGGCGCGGTGTGGACTGAAGCTTTCTTT	CASQDRGAVWTEAFF
.	TRBV7-3	TRBJ2-2	TGTGCCAGCAGCTTCGGGGGCACCGGGGAGCTGTTTTTT	CASSFGGTGELFF
.	TRBV29-1	TRBJ1-2	TGCCCCCCCTTTCGTGGGCTCCCTAACTATGGCTACACCTTC	CPPFRGLPNYGYTF
TRBD2	TRBV6-5	TRBJ2-3	TGTGCCAGCAGTTACTCGGCGGGAGGGACAGATACGCAGTATTTT	CASSYSAGGTDTQYF
.	TRBV10-2	TRBJ1-1	TGCGCCAGCAGGGGGACTATTGGGTCTGAAGCTTTCTTT	CASRGTIGSEAFF
TRBD1	TRBV30	TRBJ1-4	TGTGCCTGGGATGACAGGGAAGGCGAAAAACTGTTTTTT	CAWDDREGEKLFF
.	TRBV7-9	TRBJ2-1	TGTGCCAGCGTCATCGGCTACAATGAGCAGTTCTTC	CASVIGYNEQFF
.	TRBV7-9	TRBJ2-5	TGTGCCAGCAGTTCTGTTTGGGCCACAAGAGAGACCCAGTACTTC	CASSSVWATRETQYF
TRBD1	TRBV27	TRBJ1-4	TGTGCCAGCAGTTTATCGGAGCCGGGACAGGGGTATGAAAAACTGTTTTTT	CASSLSEPGQGYEKLFF
TRBD2	TRBV7-6	TRBJ2-7	TGTGCCAGCACCACCGGTCCGGCTAGCGGGAAGCTTACTTCCTACGAGCAGTACTTC	CASTTGPASGKLTSYEQYF
TRBD2	TRBV29-1	TRBJ2-2	TGCAGCGTTGGCGGGAGTGCGGACACCGGGGAGCTGTTTTTT	CSVGGSADTGELFF
TRBD1	TRBV11-3	TRBJ2-7	TGTGCCAGCAGCTTAGTGGGGACCGGGACAGGGGGGTACGAGCAGTACTTC	CASSLVGTGTGGYEQYF
TRBD1	TRBV11-2	TRBJ1-2	TGTGCCAGCGTACCCGGGACAGGGGTCCCCTATGGCTACACCTTC	CASVPGTGVPYGYTF
.	TRBV9	TRBJ1-3	TGTGCCAGCACCTCCGGTCCGTCCTCTGGAAACACCATATATTTT	CASTSGPSSGNTIYF
.	TRBV28	TRBJ1-2	TGTGCCAGCACCCCGGGTGGGGCCTATGGCTACACCTTC	CASTPGGAYGYTF
.	TRBV5-1	TRBJ1-2	TGCGCCAGCAGCTTGGGGGCAGGGTCATACGGCTACACCTTC	CASSLGAGSYGYTF
TRBD2	TRBV30	TRBJ2-7	TGTGCCTGGGCCACCGGGACTAGTACCGAGCAGTACTTC	CAWATGTSTEQYF
.	TRBV19	TRBJ1-5	TGTGCCAGTAGTATAGGTCGGTCAGGGGATGGACAGCCCCAGCATTTT	CASSIGRSGDGQPQHF
.	TRBV5-1	TRBJ1-1	TGCGCCAGCAGCTTGAGAGGTGTTGTGAACACTGAAGCTTTCTTT	CASSLRGVVNTEAFF
.	TRBV6-6	TRBJ1-3	TGTGCCAGCGTCGGGGGAGCCGGAAACACCATATATTTT	CASVGGAGNTIYF
TRBD1	TRBV27	TRBJ1-2	TGTGCCAGTCGGCTACAGGGGGCCTATGGCTACACCTTC	CASRLQGAYGYTF
TRBD1	TRBV2	TRBJ2-5	TGTGCCAGCCGTGGGGGGACAGGAGAGACCCAGTACTTC	CASRGGTGETQYF
.	TRBV5-1	TRBJ2-7	TGCGCCAGCAGCTCCCTGGGGGCGGGCCAGTACGAGCAGTACTTC	CASSSLGAGQYEQYF
.	TRBV9	TRBJ2-1	TGTGCCAGCAGCGCAAGCGGAAACTCCTACAATGAGCAGTTCTTC	CASSASGNSYNEQFF
.	TRBV6-1	TRBJ1-2	TGTGCCAGCAGTGAATTCAACTTGTCGAGAGGGTATGGCTACACCTTC	CASSEFNLSRGYGYTF
.	TRBV2	TRBJ2-7	TGTGCCAGCAGTGATGTGGGACTCTCCTACGAGCAGTACTTC	CASSDVGLSYEQYF
.	TRBV2	TRBJ1-5	TGTGCCAGCAGTGAGAGCAGAGGGATGGTTCAGCCCCAGCATTTT	CASSESRGMVQPQHF
.	TRBV14	TRBJ1-1	TGTGCCAGCAGCCAAGGTTGGGGTGCGGGAGCTTTCTTT	CASSQGWGAGAFF
.	TRBV14	TRBJ2-5	TGTGCCAGCAGCCCCCAAAATATTTTCGGCACTCCGAGGAGGGAGACCCAGTACTTC	CASSPQNIFGTPRRETQYF
TRBD1	TRBV4-3	TRBJ1-2	TGCGCCAGCAGCCAAGAAATTCGAACAGGGGGCAGTGGCTATGGCTACACCTTC	CASSQEIRTGGSGYGYTF
.	TRBV5-1	TRBJ2-1	TGCGCCAGCAAATCCGTGGGGGGATATGAGCAGTTCTTC	CASKSVGGYEQFF
.	TRBV7-9	TRBJ1-2	TGTGCCAGCGGCCGAACCGGGATTAACTATGGCTACACCTTC	CASGRTGINYGYTF
.	TRBV9	TRBJ2-2	TGTGCCAGCACCAATGGGCCTAAGGACGGAAAGGCGGGGCGCGGGACGAACACCGGGGAGCTGTTTTTT	CASTNGPKDGKAGRGTNTGELFF
TRBD1	TRBV29-1	TRBJ1-1	TGCAGCGCCGGACAGGTAAAAGTGGATGCTTTCTTT	CSAGQVKVDAFF
.	TRBV2	TRBJ2-3	TGTGCCAGCAGGAGGGGGACAGATACGCAGTATTTT	CASRRGTDTQYF
TRBD1	TRBV11-3	TRBJ2-5	TGTGCCAGCAGCCTCGGACAGGGGGAAGAGACCCAGTACTTC	CASSLGQGEETQYF
.	TRBV2	TRBJ1-5	TGTGCCAGCAGGGGCAGGGTGGAGGGTCAGCCCCAGCATTTT	CASRGRVEGQPQHF
.	TRBV7-9	TRBJ2-5	TGTGCCAGCAGCCCAACAAGGGAGCAAGAGACCCAGTACTTC	CASSPTREQETQYF
.	TRBV5-8	TRBJ2-3	TGTGCCAGCAGCGCGCTAGGGGTGGGTACAGATACGCAGTATTTT	CASSALGVGTDTQYF
.	TRBV6-5	TRBJ2-7	TGTGCCAGCAGTTACTCAGACGGGAGCTCCTACGAGCAGTACTTC	CASSYSDGSSYEQYF